These 22 T cell receptor beta chains share one sample of origin, sequenced in a study of control samples from healthy donors and cancer patients. Libraries were prepared by immunoSEQ multiplex PCR; TCRdb keeps only in-frame clonotypes and omits some of them. The sample consists of about 14,000 clones, 75% to 85% of them appearing once. Material for sequencing was formalin-fixed, paraffin-embedded tissue. These receptors were obtained from a male donor with melanoma.

The rearrangement uses TRBV5-6 and TRBJ1-1; weak D call: TRBD1 (6 bases). The V and J ends lost 7 bases and 10 bases respectively, with 14 bases between them. The germline V gene encodes CDR1 SGHDT and CDR2 YYEEEE. This CDR3 has 11 amino acids. CDR3 bases: TGTGCCAGCGGCCAGGGGAGGGCAGCTTTCTTT. Its protein product is CASGQGRAAFF.

This clone was detected only a few times. The rearrangement links TRBV7-2 to TRBJ1-4; 12 bases are a match to TRBD1. Germline CDR1 and CDR2: SGHTA and FQGNSA. J was trimmed by 7 bases and V by 5 bases; bases with no gene match: 5. The CDR3 consists of 15 residues. CDR3 loop: CASSPGTGGGEKLFF. As DNA, the CDR3 is TGTGCCAGCAGCCCGGGGACAGGGGGCGGTGAAAAACTGTTTTTT. The full variable domain, rest sourced from reference TRBV7-2 and TRBJ1-4, is GAGVSQSPSNKVTEKGKDVELRCDPISGHTALYWYRQSLGQGLEFLIYFQGNSAPDKSGLPSDRFSAERTGGSVSTLTIQRTQQEDSAVYLCASSPGTGGGEKLFFGSGTQLSVL.

The gene calls are TRBV7-2 and TRBJ2-7; 8 bases align to TRBD1. The CDR3 is 14 amino acids. Germline CDR1 is SGHTA and CDR2 is FQGNSA. Losses at the gene ends were 5 bases for V and 9 bases for J; bases not matched to a gene: 12. In DNA, the CDR3 is TGTGCCAGCAGCCCTCCGGGACAGGCCCCTAGGCAGTACTTC. Translation gives CASSPPGQAPRQYF.

The chain has TRBV6-4 and TRBJ2-3; D is unclear. Between the trimmed V and J ends, which lost 3 bases and 2 bases, there was a span of 12 bases. The CDR3 is 15 amino acids. CDR1 and CDR2 from the germline V gene are MRHNA and SNTAGT. The CDR3 DNA follows: TGTGCCAGCAGTGAGACATCCCAACACACAGATACGCAGTATTTT. It codes for CASSETSQHTDTQYF.

The V gene is TRBV7-9, the J gene TRBJ2-1, with D possibly TRBD2 on 7 matching bases. Deletions cut 5 bases from V and 0 bases from J, with 14 bases between. This CDR3 is built from 16 residues. From germline, CDR1 is SEHNR and CDR2 FQNEAQ (reference sequence). The chain's CDR3 is CASSPARGGSYNEQFF. The CDR3 DNA follows: TGTGCCAGCAGCCCCGCGAGGGGGGGCTCCTACAATGAGCAGTTCTTC.

This clone has only one observation. A junction boundary mismatches the germline segment, possibly from a read error. The CDR3 spells CASSSLLSQQETQYF. DNA of the CDR3: TGTGCCAGTAGTTCCCTCCTTTCCCAGCAAGAGACCCAGTACTTC. This chain connects TRBV6-6 to TRBJ2-5; D ambiguous. This CDR3 contains 15 residues. Germline CDR1 and CDR2: MNHNY and SVGAGI (reference sequence).

The chain recombines TRBV28 with TRBJ2-4; the match to TRBD1 covers 10 bases. With V trimmed by 2 bases and J by 6 bases, 4 bases remained unmatched. CDR1 and CDR2 (germline): MDHEN, SYDVKM. The length of the CDR3 is 15 residues. The CDR3 loop reads CASSLGGTGVNIQYF. For the CDR3, the DNA is TGTGCCAGCAGTTTAGGCGGGACAGGGGTAAACATTCAGTACTTC.

The gene calls are TRBV6-5 and TRBJ1-1; D gene ambiguous. The CDR3 has 11 amino acids. Deletions cut 9 bases from V and 1 base from J, with 6 bases between. CDR1 MNHEY and CDR2 SVGAGI come from the germline V gene. CDR3 in amino acids: CASQRNTEAFF. The CDR3 coding sequence is TGTGCCAGTCAGAGGAACACTGAAGCTTTCTTT.

The chain employs TRBV6-1 and TRBJ2-2, with D unclear. The CDR3 is 14 amino acids. CDR1 is MNHNS and CDR2 is SASEGT in the germline V gene. V shed 1 base and J shed 6 bases, with 9 bases lying between them. The CDR3 nucleotides are TGTGCCAGCAGTGAAGTCCCGAGATCCGGGGAGCTGTTTTTT. This translates into CASSEVPRSGELFF.

This chain joins TRBV6-2 or TRBV6-3 and TRBJ2-7; no clear D. CDR3 length: 13 residues. Trimming left V 2 bases short and J 7 bases short, with 12 bases between. CDR1 and CDR2 from the germline V gene are MNHEY and SVGEGT. The chain's CDR3 is CASSYAPPQEQYF. The CDR3 region has the DNA TGTGCCAGCAGTTACGCTCCCCCTCAGGAGCAGTACTTC.

CDR3 residues: CNVTKPNTGELFF. CDR3 in DNA: TGCAACGTGACCAAACCGAACACCGGGGAGCTGTTTTTT. The genes are TRBV29-1 and TRBJ2-2; D is unresolved. This CDR3 has 13 residues. Per germline, CDR1 SQVTM and CDR2 ANQGSEA.

The CDR3 region has the DNA TGTGCCAGCAGCAAATGGGGTGCGGGAGACCCCTACGAGCAGTACTTC. Translating it yields CASSKWGAGDPYEQYF. The chain has TRBV21-1 and TRBJ2-7; the table gives TRBD2 as D, unverified against the DNA. TRBV21-1 counts as a pseudogene. This CDR3 is built from 16 residues.

J is TRBJ1-1 and V is TRBV11-2; D is uncertain. Germline CDR1 is SGHAT and CDR2 is FQNNGV. The CDR3 length is 13 residues. Deletions cut 5 bases from V and 4 bases from J, with 11 bases between. The CDR3 DNA is TGTGCCAGCAGCCTGAGGGTGGGCACTGAAGCTTTCTTT. As protein: CASSLRVGTEAFF.

V usage is TRBV3-1 (or the pseudogene TRBV3-2) and J usage is TRBJ1-1; 8 positions match TRBD1. CDR3 length: 15 residues. V was clipped by 1 base and J by 5 bases; unmatched bases: 6. Germline V CDR1 and CDR2: LGHDT, YNNKEL (reference sequence). This CDR3 is CASSQGQGRWTEAFF. The CDR3 DNA reads as TGTGCCAGCAGCCAAGGACAGGGGAGATGGACTGAAGCTTTCTTT.

By sample fraction, this clone is medium-sized. CDR3 residues: CASSLIREDTQYF. The CDR3 DNA reads TGTGCCAGCAGCTTAATTCGGGAAGATACGCAGTATTTT. The J gene is TRBJ2-3, the V gene TRBV7-3, with a possible D match to TRBD2 (5 bases). This CDR3 contains 13 residues. Germline CDR1 SGHTA, CDR2 FQGTGA. V lost 1 base and J lost 5, with 7 bases in between. The full variable domain, its missing parts supplied by reference TRBV7-3 and TRBJ2-3, is GAGVSQTPSNKVTEKGKYVELRCDPISGHTALYWYRQSLGQGPEFLIYFQGTGAADDSGLPNDRFFAVRPEGSVSTLKIQRTERGDSAVYLCASSLIREDTQYFGPGTRLTVL.

The chain links TRBV7-2 to TRBJ2-1; possibly TRBD1 or TRBD2 for D (6 bases each). V was cut by 1 base and J by 9 bases, with 16 bases left in between. This CDR3 contains 15 residues. Germline loops: CDR1 SGHTA, CDR2 FQGNSA. The CDR3 DNA is TGTGCCAGCAGCTTAGTGCCGGGGGCCCAGGGTGAGCAGTTCTTC. Translation gives CASSLVPGAQGEQFF.

J is TRBJ1-1 and V is TRBV20-1; 8 nucleotides line up with TRBD1. The V gene end was trimmed by 5 bases and the J gene end by 11 bases; junction bases not matched to a gene: 4. The germline V gene has CDR1 DFQATT and CDR2 SNEGSKA (reference sequence). The CDR3 is 10 residues long. Here the CDR3 reads CSALRQGAFF. The CDR3 coding sequence is TGCAGTGCTCTTCGACAGGGGGCTTTCTTT.

The rearrangement joins TRBV7-8 to TRBJ2-3, with a possible D match to TRBD2 (5 bases). The CDR3 has 14 amino acids. Germline-derived CDR1 and CDR2 are SGHVS and FQNEAQ. V lost 7 bases and J lost 3, with 14 bases in between. CDR3 amino acids: CASKRESATDTQYF. In nucleotides, the CDR3 is TGTGCCAGCAAGAGGGAGTCCGCAACAGATACGCAGTATTTT.

The V call is TRBV18, the J call TRBJ1-3; TRBD1 is a possible D gene (5 bases). With 3 bases removed from V and 0 bases from J, the gap between germline ends came to 12 bases. This CDR3 spans 16 amino acids. Germline V gene data show CDR1 as KGHSH and CDR2 as LQKENI. The CDR3, as DNA: TGTGCCAGCTCACCCGGGACTTTAAGCTCTGGAAACACCATATATTTT. Translating gives CASSPGTLSSGNTIYF.

Comments on this clone: Other DNA sequences in the same sample also yield this CDR3. The chain combines TRBV14 with TRBJ2-1; perhaps TRBD2 as D (7 bases). Looked up from germline, CDR1 is SGHDN and CDR2 is FVKESK. The V and J ends lost 1 base and 5 bases respectively, with 12 bases between them. The CDR3 is made up of 15 amino acids. CDR3 bases: TGTGCCAGCAGCCAAGCCGCGGGGGCCAACAATGAGCAGTTCTTC. Amino acid sequence: CASSQAAGANNEQFF. Full variable domain (missing parts from reference TRBV14 and TRBJ2-1): EAGVTQFPSHSVIEKGQTVTLRCDPISGHDNLYWYRRVMGKEIKFLLHFVKESKQDESGMPNNRFLAERTGGTYSTLKVQPAELEDSGVYFCASSQAAGANNEQFFGPGTRLTVL.

The chain couples TRBV19 to TRBJ1-3, with D possibly being TRBD1 (5 bases). The CDR3 extends over 15 amino acids. Trimming removed 6 bases from V and 0 bases from J, with 12 bases in between. Germline V lookup: CDR1 LNHDA, CDR2 SQIVND (reference sequence). CDR3 sequence reads: CASSRDVASGNTIYF. CDR3 sequence (DNA): TGTGCCAGTAGCAGGGACGTAGCCTCTGGAAACACCATATATTTT.

The chain combines TRBV24-1 with TRBJ2-2; TRBD2 matches 8 bases. The CDR3 runs 16 residues. Germline V lookup: CDR1 KGHDR, CDR2 SFDVKD. V was pared by 2 bases and J by 3 bases, with 4 bases of the junction left unmatched. The CDR3 bases are TGTGCCACCAGTGATTCCGGGGGGGCTTACACCGGGGAGCTGTTTTTT. Protein sequence: CATSDSGGAYTGELFF.